What follows are 20 T cell receptor beta chains derived from one specimen sequenced in a study of tumor-infiltrating lymphocytes in primary liver carcinoma. Germline DNA was extracted too, while blood RNA derived from unsorted whole blood. Reverse transcription of roughly 0.45 ug total RNA with a constant-region primer produced TCR beta cDNA. Amplification in three nested multiplex PCR rounds with slightly modified ARM-PCR gave rise to TCR beta libraries. In the first two PCR rounds, TRBV1-TRBV30 forward primers were paired with a C-beta reverse primer, and each round lasted around 10 cycles. Via MiXCR, TCRdb re-called the multiplex PCR reads, giving one row per CDR3 protein. This sample carries 310,000 or so distinct CDR3 sequences, 58% of them seen once, and the ten largest clones take about 15%. Sequencing was performed on peripheral blood. The receptors were gathered from a woman aged 30 to 39 with primary liver carcinoma and hepatitis B virus infection.

Points on this clonotype: A read error may account for a junction end that differs from germline. The genes are TRBV6-2 or TRBV6-3 and TRBJ1-1; 8 bases match TRBD1. The V gene's germline CDR1 is MNHEY and CDR2 SVGEGT. The CDR3 totals 14 residues. Written as DNA, the CDR3 is TGTGCCACCGAGTCCCAGGGGGCGTGGACTGAAGCTCTCTTT. As protein: CATESQGAWTEALF.

This clonotype was detected many times. This chain joins TRBV12-3 or TRBV12-4 and TRBJ2-2; 7 bases are a match to TRBD2. The CDR3 contains 15 residues. V lost 7 bases to trimming and J lost 2 bases; unmatched junction nucleotides: 7. The CDR3 region has the DNA TGTGCCAGCACCCCCGGGACTATAAACACCGGGGAGCTGTTTTTT. This sequence encodes CASTPGTINTGELFF.

This clonotype was detected only once. Compared with germline, one end of the junction differs, possibly owing to a read error. The CDR3 here is CASSLLWGRKTYDEQFF. The CDR3 coding sequence is TGTGCCAGCAGTTTATTGTGGGGGCGAAAGACCTACGATGAGCAGTTCTTC. J is TRBJ2-1 and V is TRBV28, with TRBD1 as a possible D gene (6 bases). There are 17 residues in the CDR3. CDR1 and CDR2 (germline): MDHEN, SYDVKM.

The chain has TRBV5-1 and TRBJ2-3, with D hard to call. In germline, CDR1 is SGHRS, CDR2 YFSETQ. This CDR3 contains 13 residues. V lost 4 bases to trimming and J lost 2 bases, with 8 bases between them. The CDR3 nucleotides read TGCGCCAGCAGCCCCCAGCTCACAGATACGCAGTATTTT. Amino acids: CASSPQLTDTQYF.

In regard to this clonotype: An end of the junction does not agree with germline; a read error may underlie this. The V and J genes are TRBV7-9 and TRBJ2-3; 10 bases are shared with TRBD1. CDR3 length: 16 residues. The V gene's germline CDR1 is SEHNR and CDR2 FQNEAQ (reference sequence). The CDR3 reads CTSSSRDRGYLNTQYF. The CDR3, as DNA: TGTACCAGCAGCTCCCGGGACAGGGGATACTTAAATACGCAGTATTTT.

A remark on this clonotype: One end of the junction varies from germline; a read error may be responsible. The chain has TRBV12-3 or TRBV12-4 and TRBJ2-2; D gene unclear. The CDR3 covers 12 residues. CDR3 protein: CAGSRTTGELFF. DNA for the CDR3: TGTGCCGGCAGCAGGACCACCGGGGAGCTGTTTTTT.

The J gene is TRBJ2-5, the V gene TRBV29-1, with a possible D match to TRBD1 (5 bases). Trimming shortened V by 2 bases and J by 8 bases, and 21 bases separated the two germline ends. Looked up from germline, CDR1 is SQVTM and CDR2 is ANQGSEA. The CDR3 has 15 amino acids. The CDR3 here is CSVENQGFTHDTQYF. The DNA of the CDR3 is TGCAGCGTTGAAAACCAGGGTTTTACCCATGATACCCAGTACTTC. Using reference TRBV29-1 and TRBJ2-5 for the parts outside the CDR3, the full variable domain is SAVISQKPSRDICQRGTSLTIQCQVDSQVTMMFWYRQQPGQSLTLIATANQGSEATYESGFVIDKFPISRPNLTFSTLTVSNMSPEDSSIYLCSVENQGFTHDTQYFGPGTRLLVL.

Concerning this clonotype itself: Germline is not matched at one junction end, which may reflect a read error. The chain joins TRBV6-6 to TRBJ1-6; D is uncertain. This CDR3 has 16 residues. The germline V gene has CDR1 MNHNY and CDR2 SVGAGI (reference sequence). CDR3 sequence: CTSSLLRSSYNSPLHF. Written as DNA, the CDR3 is TGTACCAGCTCGTTACTACGTAGCTCCTATAATTCACCCCTCCACTTT.

About this clonotype itself: Being one base from a much bigger clone, this may be a read error. The rearrangement links TRBV6-5 to TRBJ2-6; no clear D. Trimming stripped 0 bases from V and 5 bases from J, with 8 bases between. Per the germline V gene, CDR1 is MNHEY and CDR2 is SVGAGI. This CDR3 has 15 residues. The CDR3 is CASSYSYSRANVLTF. The CDR3 DNA reads TGTGCCAGCAGTTACTCTTATTCTCGGGCCAACGTCCTGACTTTC.

As concerns this clonotype: One junction end does not reproduce the germline sequence, and a read error may be involved. V and J are TRBV6-1 and TRBJ2-2; TRBD2 is a possible D gene (5 bases). The CDR3 runs to 15 residues. CDR1 is MNHNS, CDR2 SASEGT, per germline. The CDR3 bases are TGTGGCAGCAGTGAGCCGGGCCGGAACACCGGGGAGTTGTTTTTT. Protein product: CGSSEPGRNTGELFF.

This clonotype was seen a few times. This sequence may be a read error, since a much larger clone differs from it by one base. The genes are TRBV11-1 and TRBJ2-4; possible D gene TRBD2, 5 bases. CDR1 is SGHAT, CDR2 FQDESV, per germline (reference sequence). This CDR3 spans 13 amino acids. V was cut by 2 bases and J by 7 bases, with 9 bases left in between. The DNA for the CDR3 is TGTGCCAGCAGCTTAATTGGGAGTAACATTCAGTACTTC. Its translation: CASSLIGSNIQYF.

There are a few counts of this clonotype. CDR3 sequence (DNA): TGCGCCAGCAGCCAATCCGGGACGGCTAAAGAGACCCAGTACTTC. This sequence encodes CASSQSGTAKETQYF. This chain links TRBV4-1 with TRBJ2-5; the D call may be TRBD1 or TRBD2 (5 bases each). The ends were cut back, 2 bases at V and 3 bases at J, with 13 bases in the middle. Germline values: CDR1 MGHRA, CDR2 YSYEKL. CDR3 length equals 15 residues.

This clonotype was observed a handful of times. The chain joins TRBV11-2 to TRBJ2-7; 8 bases match TRBD1. After removal of 4 bases from V and 6 bases from J, the junction contained 17 bases not matched to a gene. Germline V gene sequence: CDR1 SGHAT, CDR2 FQNNGV. The CDR3 spans 17 residues. The chain's CDR3 is CASSYRDRNEISGEQYF. The CDR3 DNA reads TGTGCCAGCAGCTACCGGGACAGGAACGAAATAAGCGGCGAGCAGTACTTC.

Turning to this clonotype: A much larger clone lies a single base off, so this may be a read error. The V gene is TRBV29-1, the J gene TRBJ1-3; the D is unclear. Per germline, CDR1 SQVTM and CDR2 ANQGSEA. The length of the CDR3 is 12 residues. The CDR3 DNA is TGCAGCGTTGACTCGGTAGGAAACAGCATATATTTT. Translating gives CSVDSVGNSIYF. The whole variable domain, filled in from reference TRBV29-1 and TRBJ1-3, reads SAVISQKPSRDICQRGTSLTIQCQVDSQVTMMFWYRQQPGQSLTLIATANQGSEATYESGFVIDKFPISRPNLTFSTLTVSNMSPEDSSIYLCSVDSVGNSIYFGEGSWLTVV.

This clonotype was observed a few times. The chain carries TRBV4-2 and TRBJ2-7; D is tentatively TRBD1 or TRBD2 (5 bases each). The germline V and J ends were trimmed by 3 bases and 3 bases, with 24 bases remaining between them. Germline V gene lookup returns CDR1 LGHNA and CDR2 YNFKEQ. CDR3 length: 18 amino acids. The CDR3, as DNA: TGTGCCAGCAGCCAGGGGCAGGTCTCCAGGTTGGGGAGCTACGAGCAGTACTTC. This translates into CASSQGQVSRLGSYEQYF.

Remarks on this clonotype: The CDR3 does not close with the conserved phenylalanine or tryptophan, likely indicating a read error. V gene TRBV29-1 combines with J gene TRBJ1-1; tentative D call: TRBD1 (6 bases). The CDR3 has 10 residues. Germline CDR1 is SQVTM and CDR2 is ANQGSEA. The CDR3 spells CSVGHTKAFL. The CDR3 DNA sequence: TGCAGCGTGGGACACACTAAAGCTTTCCTT.

V gene TRBV28 combines with J gene TRBJ1-5, with 8 nucleotides matching TRBD1. This CDR3 comprises 14 residues. CDR1 and CDR2 (germline): MDHEN, SYDVKM. Trimming removed 6 bases from V and 9 bases from J; junction bases left unmatched: 10. CDR3 loop: CASSFDRGQGPQHF. CDR3 nucleotide sequence: TGTGCCAGCAGCTTTGACAGGGGCCAGGGGCCCCAGCATTTT.

Remarks on this clonotype: Mismatch with germline at one junction end may stem from a read error. The CDR3 DNA follows: TGCAGCGGAAGAACAGGGAGCTCCTACATTGAGCAGTCCTTC. This encodes CSGRTGSSYIEQSF. V is TRBV29-1 and J is TRBJ2-1, with D perhaps matching TRBD1 (6 bases). CDR1 is SQVTM and CDR2 is ANQGSEA in the germline V gene. This CDR3 is 14 amino acids long.

This clonotype has a count of ten or more. The J gene is TRBJ2-3, the V gene TRBV6-5; D tentatively fits TRBD1 or TRBD2 (6 bases each). The CDR3 is 16 amino acids. Germline CDR1 reads MNHEY; CDR2 reads SVGAGI. V lost 10 bases and J lost 4, with 24 bases in between. CDR3 bases: TGTGCCACCAACCCAGGTGGGGGGCTTCGCGCAGATACGCAGTATTTT. It codes for CATNPGGGLRADTQYF.

Concerning this clonotype: A much larger clone lies a single base off, so this may be a read error. V and J are TRBV6-2 or TRBV6-3 and TRBJ2-1, with TRBD2 matching 14 bases. Germline V CDR1 and CDR2: MNHEY, SVGEGT. This CDR3 contains 16 residues. Trimming at V came to 4 bases and at J to 13 bases, leaving 12 bases not matched to a gene. The CDR3 nucleotides are TGTGCCAGCAGTTCCACGACTAGCGGGAGGGCCGGTCGTCAGTTCTTC. The encoded protein is CASSSTTSGRAGRQFF.